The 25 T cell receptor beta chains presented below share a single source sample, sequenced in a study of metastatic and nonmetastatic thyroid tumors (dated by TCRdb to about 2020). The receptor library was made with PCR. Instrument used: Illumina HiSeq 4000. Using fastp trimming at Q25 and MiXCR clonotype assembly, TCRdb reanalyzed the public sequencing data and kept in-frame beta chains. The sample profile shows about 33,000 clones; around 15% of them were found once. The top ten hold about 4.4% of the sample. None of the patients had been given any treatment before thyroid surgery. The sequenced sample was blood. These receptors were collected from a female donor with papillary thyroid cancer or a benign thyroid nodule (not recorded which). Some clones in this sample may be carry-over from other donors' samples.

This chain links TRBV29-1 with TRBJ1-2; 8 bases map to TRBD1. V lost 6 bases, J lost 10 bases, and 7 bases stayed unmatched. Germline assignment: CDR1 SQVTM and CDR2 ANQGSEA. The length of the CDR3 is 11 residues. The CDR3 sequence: CSVGQDYFYTF. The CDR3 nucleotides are TGCAGCGTGGGACAGGACTATTTCTACACCTTC.

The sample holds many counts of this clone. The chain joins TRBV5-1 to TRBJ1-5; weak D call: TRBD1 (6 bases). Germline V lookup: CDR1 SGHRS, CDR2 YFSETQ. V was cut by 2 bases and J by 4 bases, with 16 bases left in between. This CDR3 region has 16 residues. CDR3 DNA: TGCGCCAGCAGCTTAGGTTTTCGGGGGACAAATCAGCCCCAGCATTTT. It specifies CASSLGFRGTNQPQHF.

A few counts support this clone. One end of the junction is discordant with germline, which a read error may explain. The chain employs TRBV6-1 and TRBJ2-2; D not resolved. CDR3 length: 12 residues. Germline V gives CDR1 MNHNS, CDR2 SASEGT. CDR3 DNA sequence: TGTGCCAGCAGGGAAAACATATGGGATCTGTTTTTT. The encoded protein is CASRENIWDLFF.

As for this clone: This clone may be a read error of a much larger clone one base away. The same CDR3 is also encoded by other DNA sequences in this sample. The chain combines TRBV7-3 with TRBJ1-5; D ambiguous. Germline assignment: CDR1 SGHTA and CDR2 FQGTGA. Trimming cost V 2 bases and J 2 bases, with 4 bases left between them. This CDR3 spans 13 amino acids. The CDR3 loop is CASSLDRNQPQHF. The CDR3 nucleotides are TGTGCCAGCAGCTTAGATCGCAATCAGCCCCAGCATTTT.

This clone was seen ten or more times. The CDR3 nucleotides are TGTGCTAGTGGTTTCGCCGTGGGGGAAGCTTCACCCCTCCACTTT. Protein: CASGFAVGEASPLHF. The chain employs TRBV12-5 and TRBJ1-6; tentative D call: TRBD1 (5 bases). Germline CDR1 is LGHNT and CDR2 is FRNRAP. The CDR3 runs 15 residues. Between the trimmed V and J ends, which lost 3 bases and 9 bases, there was a span of 15 bases.

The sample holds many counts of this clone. As DNA, the CDR3 is TGTGCCAGCAGCTTATCCGAAATCCGGTTCTTC. Translation gives CASSLSEIRFF. The chain couples TRBV7-9 to TRBJ2-1; no clear D gene. This CDR3 is 11 amino acids long. V lost 2 bases, J lost 15 bases, and 11 bases lay in between. Germline values: CDR1 SEHNR, CDR2 FQNEAQ (reference sequence).

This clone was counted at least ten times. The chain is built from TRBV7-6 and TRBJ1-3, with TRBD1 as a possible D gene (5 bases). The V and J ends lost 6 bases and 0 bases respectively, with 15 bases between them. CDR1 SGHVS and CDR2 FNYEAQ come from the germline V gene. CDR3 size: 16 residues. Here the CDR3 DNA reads TGTGCCAGCAGTACAGGCCGGGAGAGCTCTGGAAACACCATATATTTT. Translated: CASSTGRESSGNTIYF.

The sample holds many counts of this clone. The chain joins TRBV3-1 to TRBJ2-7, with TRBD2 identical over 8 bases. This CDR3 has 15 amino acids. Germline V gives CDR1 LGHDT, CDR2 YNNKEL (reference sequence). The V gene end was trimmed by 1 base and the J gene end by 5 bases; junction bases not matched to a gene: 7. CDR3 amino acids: CASSQVFSGINEQYF. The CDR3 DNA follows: TGTGCCAGCAGCCAAGTTTTTAGCGGGATCAACGAGCAGTACTTC.

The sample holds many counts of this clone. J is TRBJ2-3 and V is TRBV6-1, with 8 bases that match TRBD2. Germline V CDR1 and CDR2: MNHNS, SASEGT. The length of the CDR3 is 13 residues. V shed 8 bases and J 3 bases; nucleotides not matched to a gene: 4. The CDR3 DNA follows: TGTGCCAGCGGGGGACTAGTTACAGATACGCAGTATTTT. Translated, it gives CASGGLVTDTQYF.

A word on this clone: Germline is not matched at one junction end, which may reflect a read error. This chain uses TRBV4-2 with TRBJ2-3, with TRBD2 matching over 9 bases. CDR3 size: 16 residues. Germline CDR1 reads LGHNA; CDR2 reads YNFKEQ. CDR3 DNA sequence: TGTGCCAACAGCCAAGATGATAGCGGGAGTCCAGATACGCAGTATTTT. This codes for CANSQDDSGSPDTQYF.

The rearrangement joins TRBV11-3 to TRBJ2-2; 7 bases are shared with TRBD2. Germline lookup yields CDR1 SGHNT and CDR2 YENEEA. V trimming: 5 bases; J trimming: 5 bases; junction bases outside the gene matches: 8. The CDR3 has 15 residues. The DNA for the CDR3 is TGTGCCAGCAGCCCCCGGGACGGGGGGACCGGGGAGCTGTTTTTT. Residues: CASSPRDGGTGELFF.

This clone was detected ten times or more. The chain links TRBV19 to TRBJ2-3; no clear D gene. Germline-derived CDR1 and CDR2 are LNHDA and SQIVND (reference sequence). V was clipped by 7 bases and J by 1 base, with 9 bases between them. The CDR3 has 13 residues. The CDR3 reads CASMEQGTDTQYF. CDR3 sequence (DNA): TGTGCCAGTATGGAGCAGGGCACAGATACGCAGTATTTT.

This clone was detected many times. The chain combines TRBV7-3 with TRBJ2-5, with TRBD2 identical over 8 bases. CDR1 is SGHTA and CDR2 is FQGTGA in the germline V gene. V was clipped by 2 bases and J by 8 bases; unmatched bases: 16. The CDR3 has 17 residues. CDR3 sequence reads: CASSLGAGGFQPETQYF. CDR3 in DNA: TGTGCCAGCAGCTTAGGGGCGGGGGGCTTTCAGCCCGAAACCCAGTACTTC.

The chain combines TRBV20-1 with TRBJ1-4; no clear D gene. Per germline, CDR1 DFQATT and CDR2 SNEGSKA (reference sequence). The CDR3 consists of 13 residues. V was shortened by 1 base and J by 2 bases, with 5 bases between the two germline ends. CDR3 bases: TGCAGTGCTAGAGTACAGACTAATGAAAAACTGTTTTTT. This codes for CSARVQTNEKLFF.

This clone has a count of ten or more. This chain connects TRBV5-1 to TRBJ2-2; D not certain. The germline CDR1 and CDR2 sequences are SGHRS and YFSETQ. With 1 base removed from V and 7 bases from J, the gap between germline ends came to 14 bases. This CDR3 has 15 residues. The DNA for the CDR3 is TGCGCCAGCAGCTTGAGTCGACCGGACCACGGGGAGCTGTTTTTT. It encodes CASSLSRPDHGELFF.

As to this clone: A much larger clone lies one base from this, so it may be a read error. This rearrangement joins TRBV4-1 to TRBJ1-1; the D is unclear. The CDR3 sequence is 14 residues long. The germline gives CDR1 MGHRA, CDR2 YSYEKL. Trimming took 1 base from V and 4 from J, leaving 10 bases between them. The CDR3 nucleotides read TGCGCCAGCAGCCAAGTTTCAGTGGGCACTGAAGCTTTCTTT. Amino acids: CASSQVSVGTEAFF.

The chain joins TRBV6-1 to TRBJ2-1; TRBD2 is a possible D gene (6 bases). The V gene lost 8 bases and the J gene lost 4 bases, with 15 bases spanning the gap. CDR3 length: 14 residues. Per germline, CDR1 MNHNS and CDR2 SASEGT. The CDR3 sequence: CASGGSGEYNEQFF. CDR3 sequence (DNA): TGTGCCAGCGGTGGTAGCGGCGAGTACAATGAGCAGTTCTTC.

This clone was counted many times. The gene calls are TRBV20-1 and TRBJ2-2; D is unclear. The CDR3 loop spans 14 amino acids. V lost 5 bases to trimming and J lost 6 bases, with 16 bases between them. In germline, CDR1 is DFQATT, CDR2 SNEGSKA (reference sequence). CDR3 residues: CSASHGASAGELFF. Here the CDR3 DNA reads TGCAGTGCTTCCCACGGTGCGTCTGCCGGGGAGCTGTTTTTT.

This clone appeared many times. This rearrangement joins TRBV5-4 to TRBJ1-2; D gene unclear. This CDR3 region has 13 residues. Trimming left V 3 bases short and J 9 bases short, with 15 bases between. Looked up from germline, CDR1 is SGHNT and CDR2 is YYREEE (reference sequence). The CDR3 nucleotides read TGTGCCAGCAGCTCGTCGGCCGGCTCGAGCTACACCTTC. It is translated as CASSSSAGSSYTF.

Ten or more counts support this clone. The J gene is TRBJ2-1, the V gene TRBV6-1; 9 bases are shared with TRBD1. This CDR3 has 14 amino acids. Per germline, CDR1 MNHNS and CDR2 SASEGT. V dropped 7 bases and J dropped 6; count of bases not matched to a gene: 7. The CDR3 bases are TGTGCCAGCATTAAACAGGGGGCTCTCAATGAGCAGTTCTTC. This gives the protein CASIKQGALNEQFF.

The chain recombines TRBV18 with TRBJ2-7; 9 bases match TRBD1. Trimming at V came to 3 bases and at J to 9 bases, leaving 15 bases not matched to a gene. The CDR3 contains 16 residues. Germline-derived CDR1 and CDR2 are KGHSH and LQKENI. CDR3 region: CASSPKWTGELCGQYF. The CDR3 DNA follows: TGTGCCAGCTCACCGAAGTGGACAGGGGAACTGTGCGGGCAGTACTTC.

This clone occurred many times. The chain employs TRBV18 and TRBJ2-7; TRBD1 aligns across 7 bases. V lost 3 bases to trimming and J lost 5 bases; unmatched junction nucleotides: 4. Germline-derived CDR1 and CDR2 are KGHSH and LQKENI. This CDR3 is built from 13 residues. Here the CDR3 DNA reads TGTGCCAGCTCACCCCAGGGGGAAAACGAGCAGTACTTC. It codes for CASSPQGENEQYF. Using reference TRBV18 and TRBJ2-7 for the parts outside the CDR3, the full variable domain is NAGVMQNPRHLVRRRGQEARLRCSPMKGHSHVYWYRQLPEEGLKFMVYLQKENIIDESGMPKERFSAEFPKEGPSILRIQQVVRGDSAAYFCASSPQGENEQYFGPGTRLTVT.

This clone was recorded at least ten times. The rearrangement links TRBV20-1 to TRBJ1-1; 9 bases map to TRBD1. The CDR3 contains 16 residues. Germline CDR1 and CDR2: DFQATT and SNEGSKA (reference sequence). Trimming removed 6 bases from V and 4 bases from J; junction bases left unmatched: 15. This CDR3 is CSASGEPGQGGTEAFF. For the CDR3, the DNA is TGCAGTGCCAGCGGGGAACCGGGACAGGGTGGCACTGAAGCTTTCTTT.

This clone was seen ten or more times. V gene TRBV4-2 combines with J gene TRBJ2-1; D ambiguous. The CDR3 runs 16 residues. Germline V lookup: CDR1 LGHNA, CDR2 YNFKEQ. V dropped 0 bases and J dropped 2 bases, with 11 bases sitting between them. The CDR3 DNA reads TGTGCCAGCAGCCAAGATAGGCGGACCGCCTACAATGAGCAGTTCTTC. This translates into CASSQDRRTAYNEQFF.

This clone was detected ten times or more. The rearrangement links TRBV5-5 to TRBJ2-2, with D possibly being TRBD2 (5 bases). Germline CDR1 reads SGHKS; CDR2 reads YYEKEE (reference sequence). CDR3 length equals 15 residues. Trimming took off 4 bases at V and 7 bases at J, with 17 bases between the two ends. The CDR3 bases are TGTGCCAGCAGCCCTCCCCCGGGGAGCGACGGGGAGCTGTTTTTT. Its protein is CASSPPPGSDGELFF.